Following are 16 T cell receptor beta chains from one sample sequenced in a study of blood T cell repertoires in COVID-19. Repertoires were generated with immunoSEQ multiplex PCR, while TCRdb's copy carries only in-frame clones and drops some. In the table there are about 200,000 clones, 86% of which are singletons. Sequencing used PBMCs or T cells enriched from blood (not recorded which). The receptors here all came from a middle-aged woman with acute COVID-19.

This chain uses TRBV18 with TRBJ1-4; no firm D call. The CDR3 spans 16 residues. V lost 6 bases and J 0 bases, leaving 14 bases between the germline ends. CDR1 is KGHSH and CDR2 is LQKENI in the germline V gene. This CDR3 is CASSPVNSATNEKLFF. The CDR3 DNA sequence: TGTGCCAGCTCCCCAGTTAATTCTGCAACTAATGAAAAACTGTTTTTT.

The chain is built from TRBV6-5 and TRBJ1-1; 7 nucleotides agree with TRBD1. Per germline, CDR1 MNHEY and CDR2 SVGAGI. V shed 4 bases, J shed 4 bases, and the junction held 6 bases outside the gene matches. The CDR3 has 14 amino acids. The CDR3 loop is CASSSTGVATEAFF. In nucleotides, the CDR3 is TGTGCCAGCAGTTCAACAGGGGTGGCCACTGAAGCTTTCTTT.

The chain recombines TRBV11-3 with TRBJ1-6, with a tentative D call TRBD1 (5 bases). The CDR3 covers 14 residues. Germline CDR1 SGHNT, CDR2 YENEEA. Trimming stripped 5 bases from V and 9 bases from J, with 14 bases between. DNA of the CDR3: TGTGCCAGCAGCGGGGACTCCTGGGGTTCACCCCTCCACTTT. Protein product: CASSGDSWGSPLHF.

This clone was detected only once. The CDR3 DNA sequence: TGTGCCAGCAGCTTGGGGGGGCCAACAGGGCGGGATACGCAGTATTTT. It specifies CASSLGGPTGRDTQYF. This chain links TRBV5-4 with TRBJ2-3; tentatively, D is TRBD1 (6 bases). V shed 0 bases and J shed 6 bases, with 17 bases lying between them. CDR1 is SGHNT, CDR2 YYREEE, per germline (reference sequence). CDR3 length: 16 residues.

V gene TRBV9 combines with J gene TRBJ2-1; 7 nucleotides agree with TRBD2. Per germline, CDR1 SGDLS and CDR2 YYNGEE. V shed 6 bases, J shed 0 bases, and the junction held 6 bases outside the gene matches. This CDR3 contains 15 residues. The CDR3 protein is CASTLGGSSYNEQFF. CDR3 coding DNA: TGTGCCAGCACCCTGGGAGGGAGCTCCTACAATGAGCAGTTCTTC.

J is TRBJ2-7 and V is TRBV28; 8 nucleotides match TRBD1. Germline V CDR1 and CDR2: MDHEN, SYDVKM. The V segment lost 4 bases and the J segment 0 bases; nucleotides outside the gene matches: 8. The CDR3 runs 16 residues. In DNA, the CDR3 is TGTGCCAGCAGTTCGATGGACAGGGCCTTCTCCTACGAGCAGTACTTC. It codes for CASSSMDRAFSYEQYF.

The chain combines TRBV30 with TRBJ1-2; D unclear. This CDR3 has 11 amino acids. Germline CDR1 and CDR2: GTSNPN and SVGIG (reference sequence). With 4 bases removed from V and 6 bases from J, the gap between germline ends came to 9 bases. Here the CDR3 DNA reads TGTGCCTGGACCCGAACGGATGGCTACACCTTC. The encoded protein is CAWTRTDGYTF. Complete variable domain (other parts from reference TRBV30 and TRBJ1-2): SQTIHQWPATLVQPVGSPLSLECTVEGTSNPNLYWYRQAAGRGLQLLFYSVGIGQISSEVPQNLSASRPQDRQFILSSKKLLLSDSGFYLCAWTRTDGYTFGSGTRLTVV.

This clone came up once. The chain links TRBV7-9 to TRBJ2-2; 8 nucleotides match TRBD2. CDR3 length: 16 amino acids. CDR1 is SEHNR and CDR2 is FQNEAQ in the germline V gene (reference sequence). The junction had 16 bases not matched to a gene; V was cut back by 8 bases and J by 8 bases. The CDR3 nucleotides are TGTGCCAGCCCTCCCCCCCCGTGGGTAGCGGGAGGGGAGCTGTTTTTT. Translating it yields CASPPPPWVAGGELFF. Using reference TRBV7-9 and TRBJ2-2 for the parts outside the CDR3, the full variable domain is DTGVSQNPRHKITKRGQNVTFRCDPISEHNRLYWYRQTLGQGPEFLTYFQNEAQLEKSRLLSDRFSAERPKGSFSTLEIQRTEQGDSAMYLCASPPPPWVAGGELFFGEGSRLTVL.

This clone was observed a single time. The V call is TRBV11-1, the J call TRBJ2-7; tentatively, D is TRBD1 (6 bases). Per germline, CDR1 SGHAT and CDR2 FQDESV (reference sequence). The V end was cut by 3 bases, the J end by 2 bases, with 8 bases between. CDR3 length equals 13 residues. The DNA of the CDR3 is TGTGCCAGCAGCTTTCCAGGGGCCTACGAGCAGTACTTC. It encodes CASSFPGAYEQYF.

The gene calls are TRBV9 and TRBJ1-5, with TRBD1 matching over 8 bases. The germline gives CDR1 SGDLS, CDR2 YYNGEE. Unmatched junction bases numbered 6, after V lost 7 bases and J lost 3 bases. The CDR3 runs 14 residues. CDR3 DNA: TGTGCCAGCTCGACAGGGGATACCAATCAGCCCCAGCATTTT. Translating it yields CASSTGDTNQPQHF.

This CDR3 reads CASTVQGENAKNIQYF. The CDR3 region has the DNA TGTGCCAGTACCGTACAGGGGGAGAATGCGAAAAACATTCAGTACTTC. The rearrangement uses TRBV19 and TRBJ2-4; TRBD1 matches 8 bases. The V segment lost 7 bases and the J segment 4 bases; nucleotides outside the gene matches: 12. This CDR3 region has 16 residues. Per germline, CDR1 LNHDA and CDR2 SQIVND (reference sequence).

This clone was observed a single time. The CDR3 sequence is CASSWDRASGNTIYF. CDR3 nucleotide sequence: TGTGCCAGCAGTTGGGACAGGGCCTCTGGAAACACCATATATTTT. The chain recombines TRBV7-8 with TRBJ1-3; 9 bases align to TRBD1. V was clipped by 6 bases and J by 0 bases; unmatched bases: 3. Germline-derived CDR1 and CDR2 are SGHVS and FQNEAQ. The CDR3 is 15 residues long.

V usage is TRBV6-5 and J usage is TRBJ2-1; TRBD2 matches at 12 bases. CDR1 and CDR2 from the germline V gene are MNHEY and SVGAGI. The V gene end was trimmed by 7 bases and the J gene end by 4 bases; junction bases not matched to a gene: 2. The CDR3 runs 14 residues. As DNA, the CDR3 is TGTGCCAGCACCGGACTAGCGGGGTACAATGAGCAGTTCTTC. It encodes CASTGLAGYNEQFF.

The chain couples TRBV29-1 to TRBJ1-1; perhaps TRBD1 as D (5 bases). V was shortened by 7 bases and J by 4 bases, with 16 bases between the two germline ends. The germline gives CDR1 SQVTM, CDR2 ANQGSEA. The CDR3 sequence is 13 residues long. CDR3 residues: CSAIWGTATEAFF. The CDR3 coding sequence is TGCAGCGCCATTTGGGGCACCGCCACTGAAGCTTTCTTT.

This chain joins TRBV12-3 or TRBV12-4 and TRBJ2-5; D might be TRBD2 (5 bases). The V and J ends lost 7 bases and 5 bases respectively, with 14 bases between them. The CDR3 has 13 residues. The CDR3 bases are TGTGCCAGCACGGACTTAAGAGGGGAGACCCAGTACTTC. Its protein product is CASTDLRGETQYF.

The chain is built from TRBV2 and TRBJ2-7; 7 positions match TRBD1. The V segment lost 1 base and the J segment 4 bases; nucleotides outside the gene matches: 10. Germline assignment: CDR1 SNHLY and CDR2 FYNNEI. The CDR3 sequence is 16 residues long. CDR3 sequence: CASSEGSGGQKYEQYF. CDR3 in DNA: TGTGCCAGCAGTGAAGGGAGTGGGGGACAGAAGTACGAGCAGTACTTC.